This T cell receptor (beta chain) was identified during a study of response to subunit inactivated influenza vaccine. This clonotype was counted many times. Its matching antigen is unknown. Study outcomes and limitations: That few new T cells are recruited by each seasonal influenza vaccination was the authors' suggestion.

One entry per CDR3 protein, called by TCRdb with MiXCR from the RT-PCR reads. The table has a few hundred thousand distinct CDR3 sequences, approximately 7.8% seen once. The TCR sequence derives from a man between 45 and 75 years old who received an inactivated influenza vaccine. The sequencing used PBMCs from blood, collected less than 25 months after vaccination.

Here the CDR3 reads CASSAGGRKNQPQHF. DNA of the CDR3: TGTGCCAGCAGCGCCGGGGGACGGAAAAATCAGCCCCAGCATTTT. V and J are TRBV5-6 and TRBJ1-5; perhaps TRBD1 as D (5 bases). CDR3 length: 15 residues. Germline lookup yields CDR1 SGHDT and CDR2 YYEEEE. V was cut by 4 bases and J by 4 bases, with 15 bases left in between.